This T cell receptor (beta chain) comes out of a study of post-analysis software for immune sequencing data. For the study at large: Patients with relapsing-remitting, secondary progressive and progressive-relapsing multiple sclerosis courses were all represented. Study outcomes and limitations: Controls had lower frequencies than patients of five or six TRBV segments, which included TRBV5-6, TRBV5-1 and TRBV20-1.

The J segment lost 5 bases and the V segment lost 2 bases, leaving 8 bases of the junction unmatched. The CDR3 spans 15 residues. The table lists this clonotype with a few counts. Its antigen is undetermined. TCR beta cDNA libraries included unique molecular identifiers. MiXCR was run by TCRdb on the PCR reads, yielding one entry per CDR3 protein. The sample lists about 820,000 distinct CDR3 sequences; about 50% were seen once. The genes are TRBV12-3 or TRBV12-4 and TRBJ2-7, with TRBD2 identical over 8 bases. Sample: blood. The origin of this receptor is a girl under 18 with multiple sclerosis. The CDR3 nucleotides read TGTGCCAGCAGTTTATCTACGGGAGGGCTGAACGAGCAGTACTTC. It encodes CASSLSTGGLNEQYF.